A single sample gave rise to the 27 T cell receptor beta chains below, sequenced in a study of regulatory T cells in long-lasting Graves disease. Documented time point: newly diagnosed GD, antithyroid drugs for less than 3 months. There was RNA extracted from PBMCs, and the TCR library was made from it. Sequencing libraries for TCR beta were prepared with iRepertoire HTBI primers and Arm-PCR of CDR3 regions. From the multiplex PCR reads, TCRdb called clonotypes with MiXCR, one entry per CDR3 protein. Among approximately 490,000 distinct CDR3 sequences, 15% to 20% were seen once, and the ten largest hold 9% to 15%. Separately, the same data were catalogued under a study of T cells in Graves' hyperthyroidism and ophthalmopathy.

The source was peripheral blood mononuclear cells (PBMCs), collected at new diagnosis, from a patient treated with antithyroid drugs. These receptors all come from a man aged 40-49 years with Graves disease.

The table lists this clonotype with a few counts. This may be a read error, as it is one base from a much larger clone. This chain uses TRBV28 with TRBJ2-1; TRBD2 matches at 8 bases. Looked up from germline, CDR1 is MDHEN and CDR2 is SYDVKM. With 6 bases clipped from V and 7 bases from J, the junction kept 23 bases outside the gene matches. The CDR3 has 19 amino acids. As DNA, the CDR3 is TGTGCCAGCAGAAGGGGAAAGGGTGGCCTGAGCGGGAGCTTGAATGAGCAGTTCTTC. It encodes CASRRGKGGLSGSLNEQFF. The entire variable domain, with the rest obtained from reference TRBV28 and TRBJ2-1, is as follows: DVKVTQSSRYLVKRTGEKVFLECVQDMDHENMFWYRQDPGLGLRLIYFSYDVKMKEKGDIPEGYSVSREKKERFSLILESASTNQTSMYLCASRRGKGGLSGSLNEQFFGPGTRLTVL.

This clonotype was observed at least ten times. This rearrangement joins TRBV11-3 to TRBJ1-1, with D maybe TRBD1 (5 bases). Deletions cut 5 bases from V and 10 bases from J, with 11 bases between. Per the germline V gene, CDR1 is SGHNT and CDR2 is YENEEA. This CDR3 spans 11 amino acids. For the CDR3, the DNA is TGTGCCAGCAGCCTCCGGGACGGAGCTTTCTTT. Its protein product is CASSLRDGAFF.

The rearrangement joins TRBV2 to TRBJ1-5; TRBD1 matches 7 bases. Germline CDR1 reads SNHLY; CDR2 reads FYNNEI. Trimming took 6 bases from V and 4 from J; bases not matched to a gene: 6. This CDR3 has 14 residues. DNA of the CDR3: TGTGCCAGCAGGACGACAGGGAGTAATCAGCCCCAGCATTTT. Residues: CASRTTGSNQPQHF.

This clonotype was counted many times. One end of the junction fails to match germline, which may point to a read error. The rearrangement uses TRBV7-9 and TRBJ2-6; no definite D call. In germline, CDR1 is SEHNR, CDR2 FQNEAQ (reference sequence). This CDR3 has 13 residues. The CDR3 spells CASSLAGANVLTF. DNA of the CDR3: TGTGCCAGCAGTTTAGCTGGGGCCAACGTCCTGACTTTC.

There are many counts of this clonotype. V and J are TRBV12-3 or TRBV12-4 and TRBJ1-1, with 9 bases fitting TRBD1. CDR3 length equals 13 residues. V shed 7 bases and J 5 bases; nucleotides not matched to a gene: 5. The DNA for the CDR3 is TGTGCCAGCACCCGACAGGGGGGGACTGAAGCTTTCTTT. It translates to CASTRQGGTEAFF.

V is TRBV7-2 and J is TRBJ2-2; D remains unclear. The CDR3 sequence is 12 residues long. Per the germline V gene, CDR1 is SGHTA and CDR2 is FQGNSA. V lost 2 bases and J lost 7, with 5 bases in between. The DNA of the CDR3 is TGTGCCAGCAGCTTAACTGTCGGGGAGCTGTTTTTT. It codes for CASSLTVGELFF.

This chain links TRBV5-6 with TRBJ2-7; 8 nucleotides line up with TRBD2. J gave up 2 bases and V 4 bases, and 2 bases lay outside the gene matches. The CDR3 spans 13 residues. Germline CDR1 reads SGHDT; CDR2 reads YYEEEE. The CDR3 spells CASSGTSTYEQYF. CDR3 DNA: TGTGCCAGCAGCGGGACTAGTACCTACGAGCAGTACTTC.

The chain's CDR3 is CASSLVWTGGEKTQYF. DNA for the CDR3: TGTGCCAGCAGCTTGGTTTGGACAGGGGGCGAGAAGACCCAGTACTTC. V gene TRBV11-1 combines with J gene TRBJ2-3; the match to TRBD1 covers 11 bases. The DNA end lines up better with TRBJ2-5; the J call may be wrong. Germline-derived CDR1 and CDR2 are SGHAT and FQDESV (reference sequence). The CDR3 is 16 amino acids.

The genes are TRBV7-9 and TRBJ1-2, with TRBD1 matching 8 bases. Trimming removed 3 bases from V and 6 bases from J; junction bases left unmatched: 3. Germline assignment: CDR1 SEHNR and CDR2 FQNEAQ (reference sequence). The CDR3 contains 13 residues. The CDR3 bases are TGTGCCAGCAGCTTGACAGGGGCCCATGGCTACACCTTC. Residues: CASSLTGAHGYTF.

On this clonotype: A read error may explain this, as a much larger clone is one base away. The V and J genes are TRBV7-2 and TRBJ2-1; TRBD1 might be the D (5 bases). Germline CDR1 is SGHTA and CDR2 is FQGNSA. Trimming shortened V by 5 bases and J by 9 bases, and 11 bases separated the two germline ends. The CDR3 sequence is 12 residues long. The CDR3 protein is CASSHPDSEQFF. CDR3 DNA: TGTGCCAGCAGCCATCCTGACAGTGAGCAGTTCTTC. The full variable domain, in which reference TRBV7-2 and TRBJ2-1 provide the parts outside the CDR3, is GAGVSQSPSNKVTEKGKDVELRCDPISGHTALYWYRQSLGQGLEFLIYFQGNSAPDKSGLPSDRFSAERTGGSVSTLTIQRTQQEDSAVYLCASSHPDSEQFFGPGTRLTVL.

This clonotype was observed a few times. This chain joins TRBV27 and TRBJ2-3; D is possibly TRBD2 (5 bases). This CDR3 contains 13 residues. Germline CDR1 and CDR2: MNHEY and SMNVEV (reference sequence). Trimming cost V 6 bases and J 8 bases, with 15 bases left between them. This CDR3 reads CASSHEIGGTQYF. The DNA for the CDR3 is TGTGCCAGCAGCCACGAGATCGGAGGTACGCAGTATTTT.

This clonotype was observed a few times. The chain recombines TRBV7-2 with TRBJ2-4, with TRBD2 identical over 9 bases. V lost 7 bases and J lost 2; bases outside the gene matches: 9. Germline-derived CDR1 and CDR2 are SGHTA and FQGNSA. CDR3 length: 16 residues. CDR3 loop: CASTNGLAGPKNIQYF. For the CDR3, the DNA is TGTGCCAGCACCAATGGGCTAGCGGGACCCAAAAACATTCAGTACTTC.

This clonotype was recorded at least ten times. The chain couples TRBV20-1 to TRBJ1-1; no definite D call. The CDR3 covers 11 residues. The V gene's germline CDR1 is DFQATT and CDR2 SNEGSKA (reference sequence). The CDR3 sequence: CSGKGNTEAFF. The DNA for the CDR3 is TGCAGCGGTAAGGGGAACACTGAAGCTTTCTTT.

The CDR3 loop is CASSPSGEVYNEQFF. CDR3 DNA sequence: TGTGCCAGCTCTCCGAGCGGCGAGGTCTACAATGAGCAGTTCTTC. The V gene is TRBV18, the J gene TRBJ2-1, with D perhaps TRBD2 (5 bases). V lost 6 bases, J lost 3 bases, and 15 bases lay in between. Germline loops: CDR1 KGHSH, CDR2 LQKENI. The CDR3 length is 15 residues.

This clonotype was recorded at least ten times. One end of the junction is discordant with germline, which a read error may explain. The chain is built from TRBV20-1 and TRBJ2-5; the match to TRBD1 covers 10 bases. Germline CDR1 is DFQATT and CDR2 is SNEGSKA (reference sequence). This CDR3 is 13 amino acids long. The CDR3 bases are TGCAGTGCCAGAGGACAGGGGGAAGAGACCCAGTACTTC. It codes for CSARGQGEETQYF.

As regards this clonotype: One base away lies a much larger clone, so this may be a sequencing read error. The V call is TRBV28, the J call TRBJ2-7; perhaps D is TRBD1 or TRBD2 (5 bases each). The V end was cut by 11 bases, the J end by 2 bases, with 16 bases between. The V gene's germline CDR1 is MDHEN and CDR2 SYDVKM. CDR3 size: 13 residues. The CDR3 region has the DNA TGTGCCGGCACCCCCGGGGCCCCCTACGAGCAGTACTTC. Protein product: CAGTPGAPYEQYF.

Ten or more counts support this clonotype. The chain recombines TRBV12-3 or TRBV12-4 with TRBJ2-3; perhaps TRBD2 as D (6 bases). V was trimmed by 8 bases and J by 5 bases, leaving 20 bases between them. The CDR3 consists of 15 residues. CDR3 nucleotides: TGTGCCAGCTCGAAAGAATGGCTAGCGCGAGATACGCAGTATTTT. The encoded protein is CASSKEWLARDTQYF.

This clonotype has only a few counts. The chain carries TRBV29-1 and TRBJ2-2; TRBD1 might be the D (6 bases). The CDR3 has 13 residues. In germline, CDR1 is SQVTM, CDR2 ANQGSEA. V was trimmed by 7 bases and J by 7 bases, leaving 16 bases between them. CDR3 sequence: CSAKKGVGGELFF. DNA of the CDR3: TGCAGCGCCAAAAAGGGGGTTGGCGGGGAGCTGTTTTTT.

The chain links TRBV29-1 to TRBJ2-1, with 7 bases identical to TRBD2. Germline CDR1 reads SQVTM; CDR2 reads ANQGSEA. With V trimmed by 6 bases and J by 7 bases, 3 bases remained unmatched. This CDR3 is built from 11 residues. CDR3 nucleotide sequence: TGCAGCGTATTCGGGAGGAATGAGCAGTTCTTC. Amino acids: CSVFGRNEQFF.

This clonotype was seen at least ten times. The chain carries TRBV20-1 and TRBJ2-5; possibly TRBD2 for D (6 bases). CDR1 and CDR2 (germline): DFQATT, SNEGSKA (reference sequence). V gave up 5 bases and J gave up 8 bases, with 18 bases separating them. The CDR3 spans 13 residues. The CDR3 bases are TGCAGTGCTGGGAGCGCTAGGGGAGGAACCCAGTACTTC. The encoded protein is CSAGSARGGTQYF.

In the case of this clonotype: One base away lies a much larger clone, so this may be a sequencing read error. V is TRBV2 and J is TRBJ1-1; 7 nucleotides match TRBD1. J gave up 3 bases and V 6 bases, and 13 bases lay outside the gene matches. Germline V CDR1 and CDR2: SNHLY, FYNNEI. This CDR3 is built from 16 residues. The CDR3 DNA sequence: TGTGCCAGCAGGGAGACAGGGAGGAGACCAGACACTGAAGCTTTCTTT. Its translation is CASRETGRRPDTEAFF.

This clonotype was recorded many times. J is TRBJ2-3 and V is TRBV5-1, with 8 nucleotides matching TRBD2. Germline loops: CDR1 SGHRS, CDR2 YFSETQ. V gave up 4 bases and J gave up 6 bases; unmatched junction bases: 13. The CDR3 spans 16 residues. The chain's CDR3 is CASSLPLAGTMDTQYF. The CDR3, as DNA: TGCGCCAGCAGCCTACCTTTAGCGGGAACAATGGATACGCAGTATTTT.

This clonotype was detected ten times or more. The chain is built from TRBV7-9 and TRBJ2-7; a possible D gene is TRBD2 (6 bases). The germline V gene encodes CDR1 SEHNR and CDR2 FQNEAQ (reference sequence). The CDR3 runs to 15 residues. V was pared by 2 bases and J by 0 bases, with 11 bases between. In DNA form, the CDR3 reads TGTGCCAGCAGCTTACTCGGGGGAAGCTCCTACGAGCAGTACTTC. Its translation is CASSLLGGSSYEQYF.

V gene TRBV30 combines with J gene TRBJ2-7; TRBD1 aligns across 10 bases. Losses at the gene ends were 6 bases for V and 3 bases for J; bases not matched to a gene: 5. Germline loops: CDR1 GTSNPN, CDR2 SVGIG (reference sequence). This CDR3 has 13 amino acids. CDR3 amino acids: CACGQGVRYEQYF. The CDR3 DNA sequence: TGTGCCTGCGGACAGGGGGTGCGCTACGAGCAGTACTTC. Together with reference TRBV30 and TRBJ2-7, the CDR3 gives the full variable domain: SQTIHQWPATLVQPVGSPLSLECTVEGTSNPNLYWYRQAAGRGLQLLFYSVGIGQISSEVPQNLSASRPQDRQFILSSKKLLLSDSGFYLCACGQGVRYEQYFGPGTRLTVT.

The table lists this clonotype with a few counts. The chain joins TRBV6-4 to TRBJ2-7; TRBD1 is a possible D gene (6 bases). CDR1 and CDR2 from the germline V gene are MRHNA and SNTAGT. V dropped 3 bases and J dropped 4 bases, with 10 bases sitting between them. This CDR3 comprises 13 residues. CDR3 sequence (DNA): TGTGCCAGCAGTGAACACCAGGGGTACGAGCAGTACTTC. Its protein product is CASSEHQGYEQYF.

This clonotype was counted many times. V is TRBV11-3 and J is TRBJ2-7; TRBD1 matches at 7 bases. V was pared by 0 bases and J by 1 base, with 3 bases of the junction left unmatched. The CDR3 sequence is 15 residues long. Germline lookup yields CDR1 SGHNT and CDR2 YENEEA. This chain's CDR3 is CASSLEGTESYEQYF. The CDR3 DNA reads TGTGCCAGCAGCTTAGAGGGGACAGAATCCTACGAGCAGTACTTC.

Only a few counts were recorded for this clonotype. The rearrangement joins TRBV12-3 or TRBV12-4 to TRBJ2-6, with 9 bases fitting TRBD1. The CDR3 runs to 18 residues. V dropped 7 bases and J dropped 4; count of bases not matched to a gene: 14. The chain's CDR3 is CASIPTGTGPLGANVLTF. The DNA of the CDR3 is TGTGCCAGCATCCCGACCGGGACAGGGCCCCTCGGGGCCAACGTCCTGACTTTC.